This T cell receptor beta chain was found in a study of blood T cell repertoires in COVID-19. Study overall: COVID-19 samples from acute and convalescent phases originated in the United States, Italy and Spain. PBMCs, B-cell-depleted T cells, or T cells were the source of the cDNA or gDNA that made up the material.

Using immunoSEQ multiplex PCR, the repertoire was profiled, and TCRdb retains in-frame clones only, with some absent. The sample has 110,000 to 150,000 clones, around 87% seen once; the top ten hold under 7%. Trimming removed 2 bases at V and 2 bases at J, with 15 bases between. Germline-derived CDR1 and CDR2 are GTSNPN and SVGIG (reference sequence). This CDR3 has 16 amino acids. V usage is TRBV30 and J usage is TRBJ2-2, with a weak D call TRBD1 (6 bases). Sequencing was carried out using peripheral blood. The sequence came from a human donor in a cohort sampled during active COVID-19. The CDR3 region is CAWSPLGTLNTGELFF. The CDR3 DNA reads TGTGCCTGGAGTCCCCTAGGGACACTAAACACCGGGGAGCTGTTTTTT.